One sample yielded the 2 T cell receptor beta chains listed below, sequenced in a study of blood T cells in healthy people across ages. Through a sample-barcoded 5' primer and a J-beta primer mix, a second PCR was run for roughly 6 to 11 cycles. TCRdb re-called the 5' RACE reads with MiXCR, one entry per CDR3 protein. This sample has roughly 2 million distinct CDR3 sequences, with around half found just once. Sequencing was done on a sample of blood. The receptors here all came from a woman aged 40 to 50 in good health.

This chain links TRBV29-1 with TRBJ1-2; no reliable D call. The germline V gene encodes CDR1 SQVTM and CDR2 ANQGSEA. Trimming removed 1 base at V and 3 bases at J, with 3 bases between. CDR3 length: 11 residues. CDR3 protein: CSVEGDYGYTF. The CDR3 region has the DNA TGCAGCGTTGAAGGAGACTATGGCTACACCTTC.

The rearrangement joins TRBV24-1 to TRBJ2-5; TRBD1 matches 7 bases. CDR1 KGHDR and CDR2 SFDVKD come from the germline V gene. The CDR3 runs 17 residues. V shed 0 bases and J 2 bases; nucleotides not matched to a gene: 8. The CDR3 coding sequence is TGTGCCACCAGTGATTTGCAAAGGGGACAGAAACAAGAGACCCAGTACTTC. It encodes CATSDLQRGQKQETQYF.